The clone carrying this T cell receptor (beta chain) was picked up many times. As every portion of the isolated RNA was reverse transcribed, the sequencing read expressed TCRB transcripts. Here immunoSEQ multiplex PCR was the method, and the copy in TCRdb shows in-frame clones only, minus some. Found here are about 360,000 clones, around 13% of them singletons; the top ten hold about 0.018%. This entry comes from a study of beta chain features in type 1 diabetes. Study in general: Researchers looked at roughly 100,000,000 sorted cells across all samples.

Germline CDR1 reads KGHSH; CDR2 reads LQKENI. V lost 6 bases to trimming and J lost 8 bases; unmatched junction nucleotides: 8. The CDR3 spans 14 residues. V is TRBV18 and J is TRBJ2-4; 9 nucleotides match TRBD1. This clonotype was obtained from a man between 18 and 35 years old in good health. The sequencing sample was made of naive CD4+ T cells from blood. CDR3: CASSPGQGRDIQYF. The CDR3, as DNA: TGTGCCAGCTCTCCGGGACAGGGTCGAGACATTCAGTACTTC.